This T cell receptor (beta chain) was profiled in a study of CD8 T cells in Susac syndrome. Study outcomes and limitations: The study acknowledged a relatively small number of individuals in its TCR sequencing and HLA analysis.

Of note for this clonotype: Its antigen remains unidentified.

The CDR3 has 14 amino acids. Germline CDR1 reads LNHDA; CDR2 reads SQIVND (reference sequence). V gave up 5 bases and J gave up 6 bases; unmatched junction bases: 7. With random hexamers, roughly 0.5 to 1 ug RNA was reverse transcribed. TCRdb called the immunoSEQ multiplex PCR reads again in MiXCR, with one record for every CDR3 protein. The sample has some 400,000 distinct CDR3 sequences, roughly 85% seen once. The sequenced material came from CD8+ T cells from PBMCs. This TCR derives from a human donor with multiple sclerosis. The chain recombines TRBV19 with TRBJ2-1, with 7 positions matching TRBD2. CDR3: CASSPLAEANEQFF. The CDR3 nucleotides read TGTGCCAGTAGTCCTCTAGCGGAGGCCAATGAGCAGTTCTTC.